This T cell receptor (beta chain) originates from a study of post-analysis software for immune sequencing data. Unique molecular identifiers had been added to the TCR beta cDNA libraries. Using its own MiXCR run on the PCR reads, TCRdb lists one record per CDR3 protein. This sample has fewer than 850,000 distinct CDR3 sequences, with around 27% found just once. The specimen was blood. This receptor was identified in a girl aged 5-17 years with multiple sclerosis.

Here the CDR3 DNA reads TGTGCCAGCAGCATCACTAGCGGGCGACAAGAGACCCAGTACTTC. Amino acids: CASSITSGRQETQYF. This chain joins TRBV7-2 and TRBJ2-5, with 9 bases that match TRBD2. Germline CDR1 SGHTA, CDR2 FQGNSA. The CDR3 runs 15 residues. With 5 bases clipped from V and 2 bases from J, the junction kept 6 bases outside the gene matches.